Shown below are 27 T cell receptor beta chains from a single sample sequenced in a study of blood T cell repertoires in COVID-19. The repertoire was sequenced with immunoSEQ multiplex PCR; TCRdb's copy has only in-frame clones and lacks some. The sample has 200,000 to 250,000 clones; 85% to 90% are singletons. The sample taken for sequencing was peripheral blood. The receptors here all came from a man aged 30-40 years with COVID-19, enrolled during active disease.

V is TRBV4-2 and J is TRBJ1-3, with D possibly TRBD1 on 5 matching bases. The germline V and J ends were trimmed by 1 base and 0 bases, with 10 bases remaining between them. The germline V gene has CDR1 LGHNA and CDR2 YNFKEQ. This CDR3 comprises 16 residues. The CDR3 loop reads CASSQGDRYSGNTIYF. The CDR3 coding sequence is TGTGCCAGCAGCCAAGGCGACAGATACTCTGGAAACACCATATATTTT.

The chain has TRBV6-5 and TRBJ1-3; 9 bases map to TRBD1. The germline CDR1 and CDR2 sequences are MNHEY and SVGAGI. Trimming cost V 4 bases and J 0 bases; bases outside gene matches: 1. The CDR3 has 15 amino acids. The CDR3 protein is CASSLTGGSGNTIYF. CDR3 DNA sequence: TGTGCCAGCAGTTTGACAGGGGGCTCTGGAAACACCATATATTTT.

The chain carries TRBV6-5 and TRBJ2-3, with a weak D call TRBD1 (6 bases). This CDR3 has 15 amino acids. Between the trimmed V and J ends, which lost 6 bases and 0 bases, there was a span of 13 bases. Germline V gives CDR1 MNHEY, CDR2 SVGAGI. As DNA, the CDR3 is TGTGCCAGCAGCAACCGGGGACACAGCACAGATACGCAGTATTTT. The encoded protein is CASSNRGHSTDTQYF.

The chain carries TRBV7-2 and TRBJ2-1, with 14 bases matching TRBD2. The CDR3 spans 19 residues. Germline V gives CDR1 SGHTA, CDR2 FQGNSA. The V segment lost 5 bases and the J segment 6 bases; nucleotides outside the gene matches: 15. CDR3 in DNA: TGTGCCAGCAGCCCTCGACTAGCGGGAGGGCCAGGAGCGGGCAATGAGCAGTTCTTC. It translates to CASSPRLAGGPGAGNEQFF.

V is TRBV3-1 (or the pseudogene TRBV3-2) and J is TRBJ1-3; D is possibly TRBD1 (6 bases). CDR1 and CDR2 (germline): LGHDT, YNNKEL (reference sequence). The CDR3 totals 15 residues. V was clipped by 5 bases and J by 0 bases, with 11 bases between them. The CDR3 is CASSRGGYSGNTIYF. CDR3 coding DNA: TGTGCCAGCAGCAGGGGGGGTTACTCTGGAAACACCATATATTTT.

J is TRBJ2-7 and V is TRBV19; 7 nucleotides match TRBD2. From germline, CDR1 is LNHDA and CDR2 SQIVND (reference sequence). The CDR3 sequence is 13 residues long. V shed 10 bases, J shed 0 bases, and the junction held 6 bases outside the gene matches. The CDR3 protein is CATGRGSSYEQYF. In DNA, the CDR3 is TGTGCCACCGGGCGGGGGAGCTCCTACGAGCAGTACTTC.

The J gene is TRBJ1-5, the V gene TRBV19, with 9 positions matching TRBD1. V lost 10 bases, J lost 6 bases, and 13 bases stayed unmatched. The CDR3 is 15 amino acids. Germline CDR1 reads LNHDA; CDR2 reads SQIVND (reference sequence). CDR3 nucleotide sequence: TGTGCCACTCAAAACCGGGACAGGGTTGTTCAGCCCCAGCATTTT. Amino acid sequence: CATQNRDRVVQPQHF.

This clone was seen a single time. CDR3 coding DNA: TGTGCCAGCAGCCCAGGGGGTAGCAGCTACACAGATACGCAGTATTTT. Its protein is CASSPGGSSYTDTQYF. The chain has TRBV3-1 (or the pseudogene TRBV3-2) and TRBJ2-3, with 7 bases that match TRBD1. The germline gives CDR1 LGHDT, CDR2 YNNKEL (reference sequence). The CDR3 is made up of 16 amino acids. Trimming cost V 4 bases and J 2 bases; bases outside gene matches: 9.

This clone has only one observation. V usage is TRBV29-1 and J usage is TRBJ2-1; D unresolved. This CDR3 contains 13 residues. The V gene's germline CDR1 is SQVTM and CDR2 ANQGSEA. V was trimmed by 4 bases and J by 6 bases, leaving 13 bases between them. The CDR3 DNA reads as TGCAGCGTTGTACAACCCCGATTCAATGAGCAGTTCTTC. This gives the protein CSVVQPRFNEQFF.

This chain links TRBV19 with TRBJ1-5, with a weak D call TRBD1 (5 bases). Germline V gene data show CDR1 as LNHDA and CDR2 as SQIVND (reference sequence). The CDR3 consists of 13 residues. The V end lost 3 bases, the J end lost 5 bases, and 8 bases lay between the germline ends. For the CDR3, the DNA is TGTGCCAGTAGTATCAGGGTATATCAGCCCCAGCATTTT. Protein product: CASSIRVYQPQHF.

The chain combines TRBV5-6 with TRBJ2-7; possibly TRBD1 for D (5 bases). V shed 4 bases and J shed 3 bases, with 8 bases lying between them. CDR1 is SGHDT and CDR2 is YYEEEE in the germline V gene. This CDR3 spans 12 amino acids. CDR3 loop: CASSLGHYEQYF. CDR3 bases: TGTGCCAGCAGCCTGGGGCACTACGAGCAGTACTTC.

The chain couples TRBV19 to TRBJ1-5; 8 bases fit TRBD1. CDR3 size: 13 residues. In germline, CDR1 is LNHDA, CDR2 SQIVND (reference sequence). CDR3 coding DNA: TGTGTCGCCGGACAGGGAGGCAATCAGCCCCAGCATTTT. It is translated as CVAGQGGNQPQHF.

The chain carries TRBV7-2 and TRBJ1-5; TRBD1 might be the D (6 bases). Germline V gene sequence: CDR1 SGHTA, CDR2 FQGNSA. This CDR3 is built from 16 residues. With 1 base removed from V and 1 base from J, the gap between germline ends came to 11 bases. The CDR3, as DNA: TGTGCCAGCAGCTTAGTCTCCAGGGGAAGCAATCAGCCCCAGCATTTT. Protein sequence: CASSLVSRGSNQPQHF. Looking up the rest from reference TRBV7-2 and TRBJ1-5 gives the full variable domain: GAGVSQSPSNKVTEKGKDVELRCDPISGHTALYWYRQSLGQGLEFLIYFQGNSAPDKSGLPSDRFSAERTGGSVSTLTIQRTQQEDSAVYLCASSLVSRGSNQPQHFGDGTRLSIL.

The CDR3 DNA reads TGTGCCAGCAGTCCCGGACAGGGTGGGAACACTGAAGCTTTCTTT. Protein sequence: CASSPGQGGNTEAFF. The rearrangement links TRBV28 to TRBJ1-1; 8 nucleotides match TRBD1. The length of the CDR3 is 15 residues. V lost 5 bases and J lost 1; bases outside the gene matches: 6. The germline V gene has CDR1 MDHEN and CDR2 SYDVKM.

This chain links TRBV19 with TRBJ2-2; 8 bases match TRBD1. V was pared by 5 bases and J by 4 bases, with 18 bases of the junction left unmatched. CDR3 length: 19 residues. Looked up from germline, CDR1 is LNHDA and CDR2 is SQIVND (reference sequence). This CDR3 reads CASSPGQGSFLKRTGELFF. In DNA form, the CDR3 reads TGTGCCAGTAGTCCCGGACAGGGTTCTTTCCTTAAGCGCACCGGGGAGCTGTTTTTT. The full variable domain, completed using reference TRBV19 and TRBJ2-2, is DGGITQSPKYLFRKEGQNVTLSCEQNLNHDAMYWYRQDPGQGLRLIYYSQIVNDFQKGDIAEGYSVSREKKESFPLTVTSAQKNPTAFYLCASSPGQGSFLKRTGELFFGEGSRLTVL.

The chain carries TRBV20-1 and TRBJ2-7, with a possible D match to TRBD2 (6 bases). The germline CDR1 and CDR2 sequences are DFQATT and SNEGSKA (reference sequence). Trimming removed 3 bases from V and 3 bases from J, with 9 bases in between. CDR3 size: 12 residues. CDR3 sequence reads: CSASLASYEQYF. CDR3 DNA sequence: TGCAGTGCTAGTCTAGCGAGCTACGAGCAGTACTTC.

Note on this clone: The junction does not match germline at one end; this may be a read error. V and J are TRBV6-5 and TRBJ1-5, with D possibly TRBD1 on 6 matching bases. CDR1 MNHEY and CDR2 SVGAGI come from the germline V gene. This CDR3 is 15 amino acids long. The CDR3 region is CASSPTGSSDQPQHF. The CDR3 nucleotides read TGTGCCAGCAGCCCCACAGGGAGTAGCGATCAGCCCCAGCATTTT.

The V gene is TRBV3-1 (or the pseudogene TRBV3-2), the J gene TRBJ1-1, with D possibly being TRBD1 (6 bases). Trimming shortened V by 0 bases and J by 4 bases, and 9 bases separated the two germline ends. CDR1 LGHDT and CDR2 YNNKEL come from the germline V gene (reference sequence). This CDR3 contains 14 residues. The CDR3 sequence is CASSQDPRGTEAFF. CDR3 nucleotides: TGTGCCAGCAGCCAAGATCCCAGGGGCACTGAAGCTTTCTTT.

The chain combines TRBV27 with TRBJ1-2; D is uncertain. The germline V and J ends were trimmed by 0 bases and 2 bases, with 10 bases remaining between them. Germline V gene sequence: CDR1 MNHEY, CDR2 SMNVEV (reference sequence). CDR3 size: 15 residues. CDR3 sequence reads: CASSLSPHRNYGYTF. Here the CDR3 DNA reads TGTGCCAGCAGTTTATCGCCCCACAGAAACTATGGCTACACCTTC.

The chain links TRBV5-8 to TRBJ1-5, with D possibly matching TRBD1 (6 bases). Germline CDR1 SGHTS, CDR2 YDEGEE. The CDR3 length is 15 residues. The ends were cut back, 5 bases at V and 0 bases at J, with 12 bases in the middle. The CDR3 DNA reads TGTGCCAGCAGTTACGGGACACATAGCAATCAGCCCCAGCATTTT. This codes for CASSYGTHSNQPQHF.

The chain recombines TRBV19 with TRBJ2-6, with D maybe TRBD2 (7 bases). V lost 5 bases to trimming and J lost 0 bases, with 20 bases between them. The germline CDR1 and CDR2 sequences are LNHDA and SQIVND (reference sequence). The CDR3 spans 19 residues. The CDR3 loop is CASSRGEGHPSSGANVLTF. Here the CDR3 DNA reads TGTGCCAGTAGTCGAGGGGAGGGACACCCTTCCTCTGGGGCCAACGTCCTGACTTTC. The complete variable domain, with remaining parts taken from reference TRBV19 and TRBJ2-6, reads DGGITQSPKYLFRKEGQNVTLSCEQNLNHDAMYWYRQDPGQGLRLIYYSQIVNDFQKGDIAEGYSVSREKKESFPLTVTSAQKNPTAFYLCASSRGEGHPSSGANVLTFGAGSRLTVL.

The rearrangement uses TRBV24-1 and TRBJ2-3, with TRBD2 matching over 10 bases. This CDR3 comprises 17 residues. CDR1 and CDR2 (germline): KGHDR, SFDVKD. V lost 1 base, J lost 5 bases, and 8 bases stayed unmatched. The CDR3 DNA is TGTGCCACCAGTGATTTCCCGGCTAGCGGGAGCCTAGATACGCAGTATTTT. Encoded protein: CATSDFPASGSLDTQYF.

This clone was seen a single time. The V call is TRBV10-3, the J call TRBJ2-7; D possibly corresponds to TRBD1 (6 bases). V was shortened by 2 bases and J by 1 base, with 12 bases between the two germline ends. Germline values: CDR1 ENHRY, CDR2 SYGVKD. The CDR3 spans 15 residues. The CDR3 DNA reads as TGTGCCATCAGTGAGCCGTCAGGGGTTTCCTACGAGCAGTACTTC. It is translated as CAISEPSGVSYEQYF.

The rearrangement links TRBV7-2 to TRBJ1-3, with a tentative D call TRBD1 (6 bases). The CDR3 runs 15 residues. V lost 1 base to trimming and J lost 5 bases, with 12 bases between them. Looked up from germline, CDR1 is SGHTA and CDR2 is FQGNSA. CDR3 region: CASSLGTVKRNTIYF. The CDR3 nucleotides read TGTGCCAGCAGCTTAGGGACAGTCAAGAGAAACACCATATATTTT.

This sequence joins TRBV5-6 and TRBJ1-4, with 8 bases aligning to TRBD1. Germline V gives CDR1 SGHDT, CDR2 YYEEEE. The CDR3 contains 14 residues. V dropped 4 bases and J dropped 5; count of bases not matched to a gene: 4. The CDR3 reads CASSRRTGNEKLFF. In nucleotides, the CDR3 is TGTGCCAGCAGCCGACGGACAGGGAATGAAAAACTGTTTTTT.

The V gene is TRBV19, the J gene TRBJ1-1; D uncertain. The CDR3 loop spans 11 amino acids. Trimming removed 5 bases at V and 5 bases at J, with 6 bases between. Germline loops: CDR1 LNHDA, CDR2 SQIVND (reference sequence). The CDR3 DNA is TGTGCCAGTAGTTCCTTTACTGAAGCTTTCTTT. Amino acid sequence: CASSSFTEAFF.

The chain employs TRBV6-6 and TRBJ1-4; D perhaps matches TRBD1 (6 bases). This CDR3 region has 15 residues. Trimming took off 4 bases at V and 7 bases at J, with 16 bases between the two ends. Germline V lookup: CDR1 MNHNY, CDR2 SVGAGI (reference sequence). The CDR3: CASSSRDTGSEKLFF. Here the CDR3 DNA reads TGTGCCAGCAGTTCCCGGGACACGGGGAGTGAAAAACTGTTTTTT.